The rows below give T cell receptor beta chains drawn from one sample of a study of identical twins. Using its own MiXCR run on the 5' RACE reads, TCRdb lists one record per CDR3 protein. This sample carries fewer than 250,000 distinct CDR3 sequences, around 7.6% of them seen once, and the ten largest clones take less than 6.5%. The same sample was also used in a study of yellow fever vaccine responses in identical twins.

The sequencing input was CD8+ T cells sorted from blood. These receptors came from a woman aged 18 to 35 in good health. CDR3s include the opening cysteine and the closing phenylalanine or tryptophan. The D gene is left open where the match is weak. Expanded clones are given a class, and other clones once, few, many or no size at all.

v_gene	j_gene	abundance	d_gene	CDR3aa	CDR3nt
TRBV5-1	TRBJ2-1	few	TRBD2	CASSLGLAGAHYNEQFF	TGCGCCAGCAGCTTGGGCCTAGCGGGGGCTCACTACAATGAGCAGTTCTTC
TRBV6-1	TRBJ1-2	few	NA	CASTPFGGSNGYTF	TGTGCCAGCACCCCATTTGGGGGGAGTAATGGCTACACCTTC
TRBV20-1	TRBJ1-4	NA	NA	CSARADINEKLFF	TGCAGTGCTAGAGCAGATATTAATGAAAAACTGTTTTTT
TRBV29-1	TRBJ2-1	few	TRBD1	CSVEGGTGIVNEQFF	TGCAGCGTTGAAGGGGGGACAGGGATTGTCAATGAGCAGTTCTTC
TRBV7-8	TRBJ2-2	NA	NA	CASSFLGPNTGELFF	TGTGCCAGCAGCTTCCTCGGACCGAACACCGGGGAGCTGTTTTTT
TRBV7-3	TRBJ2-7	many	NA	CASSLQPPRVPYEQYF	TGTGCCAGCAGCTTACAACCCCCCAGGGTTCCCTACGAGCAGTACTTC
TRBV6-1	TRBJ2-3	many	NA	CASSLDPSTDTQYF	TGTGCCAGCAGTCTGGACCCCTCCACAGATACGCAGTATTTT
TRBV5-1	TRBJ2-7	many	TRBD1	CASSFGVQGAVHEQYF	TGCGCCAGCAGCTTCGGTGTTCAGGGGGCGGTCCACGAGCAGTACTTC
TRBV6-1	TRBJ2-4	NA	TRBD2	CASSHRGGAKNIQYF	TGTGCCAGCAGTCATCGGGGGGGGGCCAAAAACATTCAGTACTTC
TRBV7-6	TRBJ2-1	NA	NA	CASSLASTYSYNEQFF	TGTGCCAGCAGCCTGGCCAGCACCTACTCCTACAATGAGCAGTTCTTC
TRBV7-9	TRBJ2-1	many	NA	CASSLGGGPRNEQFF	TGTGCCAGCAGCTTAGGGGGGGGCCCTAGAAATGAGCAGTTCTTC
TRBV27	TRBJ2-1	few	NA	CASSLSPGAVLYNEQFF	TGTGCCAGCAGTTTATCACCGGGGGCGGTCCTATACAATGAGCAGTTCTTC
TRBV6-4	TRBJ2-7	many	TRBD2	CASSEGTSGDYEQYF	TGTGCCAGCAGTGAAGGGACTAGCGGAGACTACGAGCAGTACTTC
TRBV5-6	TRBJ2-3	NA	NA	CASSLARGAKGGTDTQYF	TGTGCCAGCAGCTTGGCCCGTGGGGCCAAGGGTGGCACAGATACGCAGTATTTT
TRBV29-1	TRBJ2-1	many	NA	CSVDRDSDEQFF	TGCAGCGTTGACAGGGACTCCGATGAGCAGTTCTTC
TRBV27	TRBJ2-3	many	NA	CATSWGTDTQYF	TGTGCCACCTCGTGGGGCACAGATACGCAGTATTTT
TRBV27	TRBJ1-5	NA	NA	CASSSNRAQPQHF	TGTGCCAGCAGTTCTAACAGGGCTCAGCCCCAGCATTTT
TRBV3-1	TRBJ2-1	few	NA	CASSQDAGTYNEQFF	TGTGCCAGCAGCCAAGATGCGGGAACATACAATGAGCAGTTCTTC
TRBV6-1	TRBJ1-2	many	NA	CATKKGSSPENFIYGYTF	TGTGCCACGAAGAAGGGGTCCTCACCCGAAAATTTTATCTATGGCTACACCTTC
TRBV4-1	TRBJ1-1	NA	NA	CASSHSGTTNTEAFF	TGCGCCAGCAGCCATTCCGGGACAACGAACACTGAAGCTTTCTTT
TRBV2	TRBJ2-1	many	TRBD2	CASSVRLAGVNEQFF	TGTGCCAGCAGTGTACGACTAGCGGGGGTCAATGAGCAGTTCTTC
TRBV12-3/TRBV12-4	TRBJ1-2	many	NA	CASSLGVGGYTF	TGTGCCAGCAGCCTAGGGGTAGGAGGCTACACCTTC
TRBV12-3/TRBV12-4	TRBJ2-5	many	NA	CASSLLQRVVVWETQYF	TGTGCCAGCAGTTTACTTCAGCGCGTTGTTGTATGGGAGACCCAGTACTTC
TRBV5-1	TRBJ2-5	many	NA	CASSLKTELETQYF	TGCGCCAGCAGCTTGAAGACCGAACTAGAGACCCAGTACTTC
TRBV27	TRBJ2-5	NA	NA	CASIYAGRETQYF	TGTGCCAGCATATATGCGGGGAGGGAGACCCAGTACTTC
TRBV20-1	TRBJ2-3	many	TRBD2	CSAGNERGMSDTQYF	TGCAGTGCTGGAAACGAGCGGGGGATGTCAGATACGCAGTATTTT
TRBV27	TRBJ2-7	many	TRBD1	CASSLSLGGKQYF	TGTGCCAGCAGTTTATCGTTAGGGGGCAAGCAGTACTTC
TRBV4-1	TRBJ2-1	many	TRBD1	CASSSDRGRVNEQFF	TGCGCCAGCAGCTCGGACAGGGGGCGCGTGAATGAGCAGTTCTTC
TRBV28	TRBJ2-7	NA	NA	CASNDWAGSYEQYF	TGTGCCAGCAACGACTGGGCGGGAAGCTACGAGCAGTACTTC
TRBV4-2	TRBJ1-4	many	NA	CASSHEGVKLFF	TGTGCCAGCAGCCACGAAGGGGTAAAACTGTTTTTT
TRBV12-3/TRBV12-4	TRBJ1-2	many	NA	CASSLSGEGYTF	TGTGCCAGCAGTTTATCGGGGGAAGGCTACACCTTC
TRBV27	TRBJ1-5	many	NA	CASSLWRNQPQHF	TGTGCCAGCAGTTTATGGCGAAATCAGCCCCAGCATTTT
TRBV7-9	TRBJ2-5	NA	NA	CASSLMGGQETQYF	TGTGCCAGCAGCTTAATGGGGGGACAAGAGACCCAGTACTTC
TRBV7-9	TRBJ2-7	few	TRBD1	CASSNRRQGSYEQYF	TGTGCCAGCAGCAACCGCCGACAGGGATCCTACGAGCAGTACTTC
TRBV7-9	TRBJ2-1	few	NA	CASSLVRFDEQFF	TGTGCCAGCAGCCTTGTGAGGTTCGATGAGCAGTTCTTC
TRBV12-3/TRBV12-4	TRBJ1-1	NA	NA	CASSSDPANTEAFF	TGTGCCAGCAGTTCGGACCCGGCGAACACTGAAGCTTTCTTT
TRBV4-1	TRBJ2-2	NA	NA	CASRLQGANTGELFF	TGCGCCAGCAGACTACAGGGAGCGAACACCGGGGAGCTGTTTTTT
TRBV3-1	TRBJ2-5	few	NA	CASSLSDLQDETQYF	TGTGCCAGCAGCCTTTCAGATCTCCAAGACGAGACCCAGTACTTC
TRBV20-1	TRBJ2-4	NA	TRBD1	CSASGQGLGKNIQYF	TGCAGTGCTAGCGGACAGGGTCTTGGCAAAAACATTCAGTACTTC
TRBV4-2	TRBJ2-7	many	TRBD2	CASSQGGLAGSYEQYF	TGTGCCAGCAGCCAAGGAGGCCTAGCGGGCTCCTACGAGCAGTACTTC
TRBV6-5	TRBJ1-2	few	TRBD1	CASSYSDRGPNYGYTF	TGTGCCAGCAGTTATTCGGACAGGGGCCCGAACTATGGCTACACCTTC
TRBV6-1	TRBJ2-1	few	NA	CASSPLSRVANNEQFF	TGTGCCAGCAGTCCGTTGTCCAGGGTAGCCAACAATGAGCAGTTCTTC
TRBV5-1	TRBJ2-2	few	NA	CASTPPKDTGELFF	TGCGCCAGCACCCCTCCGAAGGACACCGGGGAGCTGTTTTTT
TRBV5-1	TRBJ2-3	NA	TRBD2	CASSPGLETDTQYF	TGCGCCAGCAGCCCGGGACTAGAAACAGATACGCAGTATTTT
TRBV4-1	TRBJ2-1	few	TRBD2	CASSQEVAGGRDEQFF	TGCGCCAGCAGCCAAGAAGTAGCGGGGGGGCGGGATGAGCAGTTCTTC
TRBV27	TRBJ2-3	NA	NA	CASSQARDPSLSTQYF	TGTGCCAGCAGCCAAGCCCGGGACCCGAGCCTTAGTACGCAGTATTTT